This T cell receptor (beta chain) was documented in a study of blood T cell repertoires in COVID-19. This CDR3 is built from 16 residues. V lost 4 bases to trimming and J lost 2 bases; unmatched junction nucleotides: 9. Germline-derived CDR1 and CDR2 are MNHNS and SASEGT. Only in-frame clones appear in the TCRdb table, and some are missing; sequencing was by immunoSEQ multiplex PCR. This sample has more than 85,000 clones, with around 74% found just once. Material: peripheral blood. This clonotype was sampled from a woman between 70 and 85 years old with acute or convalescent COVID-19. V is TRBV6-1 and J is TRBJ2-5; 8 bases are shared with TRBD1. CDR3 DNA: TGTGCCAGCAGTGGACAGGGGCGCCTCCCTCAAGAGACCCAGTACTTC. Residues: CASSGQGRLPQETQYF.